Listed here are 28 T cell receptor beta chains from one sample, sequenced in a study of T cell responses to AZD1222 COVID-19 vaccine. TCRdb's copy holds only in-frame clones and misses some; the assay was immunoSEQ multiplex PCR. Of roughly 130,000 clones in the sample, just over 85% were seen once. Sequencing was performed on peripheral blood, taken on day 0 of AZD1222 vaccination. All receptors come from an adult in good health.

The chain carries TRBV18 and TRBJ2-1; a weak D match, TRBD2 (5 bases). Per germline, CDR1 KGHSH and CDR2 LQKENI. The ends were cut back, 1 base at V and 4 bases at J, with 8 bases in the middle. The CDR3 is made up of 14 amino acids. The CDR3 nucleotides read TGTGCCAGCTCACCACAAGAGCGGTACAATGAGCAGTTCTTC. It is translated as CASSPQERYNEQFF. The variable domain in full, completed from reference TRBV18 and TRBJ2-1, reads NAGVMQNPRHLVRRRGQEARLRCSPMKGHSHVYWYRQLPEEGLKFMVYLQKENIIDESGMPKERFSAEFPKEGPSILRIQQVVRGDSAAYFCASSPQERYNEQFFGPGTRLTVL.

This chain joins TRBV5-4 and TRBJ2-2; 7 bases align to TRBD1. The V gene end was trimmed by 6 bases and the J gene end by 0 bases; junction bases not matched to a gene: 8. The CDR3 is 16 amino acids. Germline V lookup: CDR1 SGHNT, CDR2 YYREEE (reference sequence). CDR3 in amino acids: CASTSTGRANTGELFF. In nucleotides, the CDR3 is TGTGCCAGCACCTCGACAGGGCGCGCGAACACCGGGGAGCTGTTTTTT.

This clone was picked up one time. The rearrangement joins TRBV4-1 to TRBJ2-3; D remains unclear. V was cut by 1 base and J by 0 bases, with 14 bases left in between. Germline-derived CDR1 and CDR2 are MGHRA and YSYEKL. The length of the CDR3 is 17 residues. The CDR3 DNA reads TGCGCCAGCAGCCAAGTTGTGGGCAGAGCAAGCACAGATACGCAGTATTTT. This gives the protein CASSQVVGRASTDTQYF.

The chain joins TRBV9 to TRBJ2-7, with TRBD1 matching over 12 bases. The germline CDR1 and CDR2 sequences are SGDLS and YYNGEE. The CDR3 is 14 amino acids. With V trimmed by 0 bases and J by 6 bases, 1 base remained unmatched. The CDR3 sequence is CASSVEGQGAEQYF. DNA of the CDR3: TGTGCCAGCAGCGTAGAGGGACAGGGGGCCGAGCAGTACTTC.

The rearrangement uses TRBV11-2 and TRBJ1-1; no firm D call. Germline assignment: CDR1 SGHAT and CDR2 FQNNGV. CDR3 size: 12 residues. V dropped 8 bases and J dropped 1 base, with 8 bases sitting between them. CDR3 bases: TGTGCCAGCCGTGAGGGGAACACTGAAGCTTTCTTT. It is translated as CASREGNTEAFF.

The chain employs TRBV19 and TRBJ2-7; D perhaps matches TRBD2 (6 bases). Looked up from germline, CDR1 is LNHDA and CDR2 is SQIVND (reference sequence). There are 16 residues in the CDR3. V lost 4 bases and J lost 0, with 16 bases in between. The CDR3 is CASSRTGELFSYEQYF. The CDR3 DNA reads as TGTGCCAGTAGTAGGACGGGAGAATTATTCTCCTACGAGCAGTACTTC.

This chain uses TRBV7-3 with TRBJ2-5, with 10 bases lining up with TRBD1. The CDR3 is 15 amino acids. Germline V gives CDR1 SGHTA, CDR2 FQGTGA. Trimming removed 2 bases from V and 4 bases from J; junction bases left unmatched: 4. The CDR3 loop reads CASSLDRGRGETQYF. Here the CDR3 DNA reads TGTGCCAGCAGCTTAGACAGGGGGCGAGGAGAGACCCAGTACTTC.

The chain recombines TRBV5-6 with TRBJ2-1, with D possibly matching TRBD1 (5 bases). Germline CDR1 and CDR2: SGHDT and YYEEEE. The V end lost 1 base, the J end lost 5 bases, and 16 bases lay between the germline ends. There are 16 residues in the CDR3. The CDR3 loop is CASSLLLKDIHNEQFF. The CDR3 DNA sequence: TGTGCCAGCAGCTTGTTATTAAAGGACATCCACAATGAGCAGTTCTTC.

V and J are TRBV7-8 and TRBJ1-1; TRBD1 matches at 8 bases. Per germline, CDR1 SGHVS and CDR2 FQNEAQ. This CDR3 has 15 residues. Unmatched junction bases numbered 3, after V lost 3 bases and J lost 0 bases. CDR3: CASSFGQGLNTEAFF. The CDR3 DNA reads as TGTGCCAGCAGCTTCGGACAGGGATTGAACACTGAAGCTTTCTTT. Together with reference TRBV7-8 and TRBJ1-1, the CDR3 gives the full variable domain: GAGVSQSPRYKVAKRGQDVALRCDPISGHVSLFWYQQALGQGPEFLTYFQNEAQLDKSGLPSDRFFAERPEGSVSTLKIQRTQQEDSAVYLCASSFGQGLNTEAFFGQGTRLTVV.

The chain recombines TRBV7-9 with TRBJ1-4; D call uncertain. Trimming cost V 4 bases and J 6 bases, with 6 bases left between them. Germline V gene lookup returns CDR1 SEHNR and CDR2 FQNEAQ (reference sequence). The CDR3 covers 12 residues. The CDR3 protein is CASSWSDEKLFF. CDR3 DNA: TGTGCCAGCAGCTGGTCAGATGAAAAACTGTTTTTT.

The genes are TRBV5-4 and TRBJ2-7; 7 bases are shared with TRBD1. The CDR3 is 16 residues long. With 5 bases clipped from V and 4 bases from J, the junction kept 15 bases outside the gene matches. Germline V gene data show CDR1 as SGHNT and CDR2 as YYREEE (reference sequence). Here the CDR3 DNA reads TGTGCCAGCAGTTGGGAGACAGGGACCCGGGGTTACGAGCAGTACTTC. This translates into CASSWETGTRGYEQYF.

The chain has TRBV5-4 and TRBJ2-1; D might be TRBD1 or TRBD2, each matching 5 bases. CDR3 length: 16 amino acids. CDR1 is SGHNT, CDR2 YYREEE, per germline (reference sequence). Trimming cost V 0 bases and J 1 base, with 11 bases left between them. CDR3 in amino acids: CASSLVGGFSYNEQFF. The CDR3 DNA reads TGTGCCAGCAGCTTGGTTGGGGGATTTTCCTACAATGAGCAGTTCTTC.

The rearrangement joins TRBV28 to TRBJ2-7, with 9 bases that match TRBD1. This CDR3 contains 13 residues. Trimming removed 6 bases from V and 4 bases from J; junction bases left unmatched: 4. CDR1 MDHEN and CDR2 SYDVKM come from the germline V gene. The CDR3 DNA reads as TGTGCCAGCAGGACAGGGGGAGCTTACGAGCAGTACTTC. It codes for CASRTGGAYEQYF.

The CDR3, as DNA: TGTGCCAGCAGTTTGAAGGGATCACCCCTCCACTTT. This codes for CASSLKGSPLHF. This sequence joins TRBV12-3 or TRBV12-4 and TRBJ1-6; D gene ambiguous. CDR3 length: 12 residues. V was shortened by 3 bases and J by 10 bases, with 7 bases between the two germline ends.

This chain links TRBV20-1 with TRBJ2-5; maybe TRBD2 (5 bases). Deletions cut 6 bases from V and 5 bases from J, with 10 bases between. The germline gives CDR1 DFQATT, CDR2 SNEGSKA (reference sequence). The CDR3 length is 11 residues. The CDR3, as DNA: TGCAGTGCAATTGAGGGTGAGACCCAGTACTTC. Encoded protein: CSAIEGETQYF.

This clone has just one count. The V call is TRBV6-5, the J call TRBJ2-7, with 9 bases matching TRBD1. The CDR3 spans 15 residues. Germline V gene lookup returns CDR1 MNHEY and CDR2 SVGAGI. V lost 7 bases, J lost 0 bases, and 7 bases stayed unmatched. CDR3 amino acids: CASTQGTGSSYEQYF. The CDR3 nucleotides read TGTGCCAGCACCCAGGGGACAGGGAGCTCCTACGAGCAGTACTTC.

This chain joins TRBV2 and TRBJ1-2; perhaps TRBD1 as D (6 bases). The CDR3 loop spans 14 amino acids. V gave up 3 bases and J gave up 4 bases, with 12 bases separating them. Germline V gene lookup returns CDR1 SNHLY and CDR2 FYNNEI. In DNA form, the CDR3 reads TGTGCCAGCAGTGACAGAGGGGGGGGCTATGGCTACACCTTC. It encodes CASSDRGGGYGYTF.

The count of this clone is one. This chain connects TRBV2 to TRBJ2-7; 8 bases are shared with TRBD2. The CDR3 has 14 residues. In germline, CDR1 is SNHLY, CDR2 FYNNEI. Trimming at V came to 3 bases and at J to 3 bases, leaving 4 bases not matched to a gene. CDR3: CASSEERGFYEQYF. The CDR3 nucleotides read TGTGCCAGCAGTGAGGAGCGGGGGTTCTACGAGCAGTACTTC.

V and J are TRBV5-1 and TRBJ1-4, with D maybe TRBD1 (5 bases). Germline lookup yields CDR1 SGHRS and CDR2 YFSETQ. The CDR3 is 15 amino acids. V shed 6 bases and J shed 5 bases, with 17 bases lying between them. CDR3 in DNA: TGCGCCAGCACCCTCTTGCCAGGGCCCAATGAAAAACTGTTTTTT. This translates into CASTLLPGPNEKLFF.

The V gene is TRBV7-9, the J gene TRBJ2-5, with TRBD1 matching 8 bases. The germline CDR1 and CDR2 sequences are SEHNR and FQNEAQ (reference sequence). Germline trimming cut 2 bases from V and 5 bases from J; bases unmatched to any gene: 4. The CDR3 runs 14 residues. The CDR3 nucleotides read TGTGCCAGCAGCTTACGGACAGGGCCGGAGACCCAGTACTTC. Its translation: CASSLRTGPETQYF.

The V and J genes are TRBV28 and TRBJ2-3, with unresolved D. The CDR3 has 14 amino acids. V dropped 6 bases and J dropped 0 bases, with 10 bases sitting between them. Looked up from germline, CDR1 is MDHEN and CDR2 is SYDVKM. The CDR3 nucleotides are TGTGCCAGCAGCAAGATAGGTAGCACAGATACGCAGTATTTT. This gives the protein CASSKIGSTDTQYF. The entire variable domain, with the rest obtained from reference TRBV28 and TRBJ2-3, is as follows: DVKVTQSSRYLVKRTGEKVFLECVQDMDHENMFWYRQDPGLGLRLIYFSYDVKMKEKGDIPEGYSVSREKKERFSLILESASTNQTSMYLCASSKIGSTDTQYFGPGTRLTVL.

The V gene is TRBV19, the J gene TRBJ1-1; no reliable D call. Germline-derived CDR1 and CDR2 are LNHDA and SQIVND (reference sequence). There are 11 residues in the CDR3. Trimming stripped 4 bases from V and 6 bases from J, with 6 bases between. The CDR3 loop reads CASSRSPEAFF. DNA for the CDR3: TGTGCCAGTAGTAGGAGCCCTGAAGCTTTCTTT.

The chain uses TRBV9 and TRBJ1-2, with no clear D. The ends were cut back, 2 bases at V and 3 bases at J, with 14 bases in the middle. CDR1 is SGDLS, CDR2 YYNGEE, per germline. The CDR3 runs to 15 residues. The CDR3 nucleotides are TGTGCCAGCAGCGTTCGGAGTCAGGCCGACTATGGCTACACCTTC. Its translation: CASSVRSQADYGYTF.

This clone came up a few times. V usage is TRBV10-3 and J usage is TRBJ1-2; a weak D match, TRBD1 (5 bases). This CDR3 has 13 amino acids. Germline assignment: CDR1 ENHRY and CDR2 SYGVKD. CDR3 amino acids: CSIRDGANYGYTF. The CDR3, as DNA: TGTTCGATCCGGGACGGAGCTAACTATGGCTACACCTTC.

The chain recombines TRBV15 with TRBJ2-3, with 12 bases aligning to TRBD2. Germline CDR1 LNHNV, CDR2 YYDKDF (reference sequence). The CDR3 consists of 15 residues. V gave up 0 bases and J gave up 7 bases; unmatched junction bases: 2. This CDR3 reads CATSRELAGGYTQYF. In nucleotides, the CDR3 is TGTGCCACCAGCAGAGAGCTAGCGGGGGGGTATACGCAGTATTTT.

This chain uses TRBV10-3 with TRBJ1-4; perhaps TRBD1 as D (6 bases). V lost 5 bases and J lost 3, with 19 bases in between. The CDR3 consists of 17 residues. Germline CDR1 ENHRY, CDR2 SYGVKD. The chain's CDR3 is CAISSSQGGGPNEKLFF. DNA for the CDR3: TGTGCCATCAGTTCCTCACAGGGCGGGGGTCCTAATGAAAAACTGTTTTTT.

CDR3 protein: CASIDERYSYNEQFF. DNA of the CDR3: TGTGCCAGCATAGACGAGCGATACTCCTACAATGAGCAGTTCTTC. J is TRBJ2-1 and V is TRBV6-5; D call uncertain. Germline values: CDR1 MNHEY, CDR2 SVGAGI. V lost 7 bases, J lost 0 bases, and 13 bases lay in between. The CDR3 loop spans 15 amino acids.

The V and J genes are TRBV5-1 and TRBJ1-1, with 7 bases matching TRBD1. Germline trimming cut 4 bases from V and 0 bases from J; bases unmatched to any gene: 6. In germline, CDR1 is SGHRS, CDR2 YFSETQ. The CDR3 totals 15 residues. CDR3 in amino acids: CASSIDRAMNTEAFF. In DNA, the CDR3 is TGCGCCAGCAGCATAGACAGGGCAATGAACACTGAAGCTTTCTTT.